What follows are 31 T cell receptor beta chains derived from one specimen sequenced in a study of cytomegalovirus exposure and HLA in healthy donors. The PCR employed 60 Vbeta primers together with 13 Jbeta primers. Sequenced by immunoSEQ multiplex PCR; TCRdb stores in-frame clones only, minus some. The profile shows more than 85,000 clones, over 65% of them singletons. The specimen was PBMCs. The receptors stem from a man aged 30-40 years in good health and CMV-seropositive.

The chain is built from TRBV28 and TRBJ2-5, with D possibly TRBD1 on 6 matching bases. This CDR3 region has 14 residues. Between the trimmed V and J ends, which lost 3 bases and 5 bases, there was a span of 13 bases. Germline V gene data show CDR1 as MDHEN and CDR2 as SYDVKM. The DNA for the CDR3 is TGTGCCAGCAGTTTTCGGCAGGGGTTGGAGACCCAGTACTTC. It yields the protein CASSFRQGLETQYF.

The chain carries TRBV7-9 and TRBJ1-1; D may be TRBD1 (6 bases). This CDR3 has 14 amino acids. Between the trimmed V and J ends, which lost 5 bases and 4 bases, there was a span of 14 bases. CDR1 SEHNR and CDR2 FQNEAQ come from the germline V gene (reference sequence). The CDR3 region is CASSPSGGGTEAFF. CDR3 DNA sequence: TGTGCCAGCAGCCCCTCGGGAGGGGGCACTGAAGCTTTCTTT.

CDR3 nucleotides: TGTGCCAGCAGTACAGGGGGTAGCAATCAGCCCCAGCATTTT. It codes for CASSTGGSNQPQHF. V and J are TRBV28 and TRBJ1-5; 8 bases align to TRBD1. V dropped 5 bases and J dropped 0; count of bases not matched to a gene: 0. CDR1 is MDHEN, CDR2 SYDVKM, per germline. This CDR3 contains 14 residues.

In this sample, this clone turned up a few times. The chain carries TRBV5-4 and TRBJ2-7, with 10 bases lining up with TRBD2. Germline V gene sequence: CDR1 SGHNT, CDR2 YYREEE (reference sequence). The CDR3 loop spans 17 amino acids. Losses at the gene ends were 4 bases for V and 2 bases for J; bases not matched to a gene: 12. The CDR3 bases are TGTGCCAGCAGCAAAACCCCCACTAGCGGGGTTACCTACGAGCAGTACTTC. Translation: CASSKTPTSGVTYEQYF.

The chain uses TRBV7-2 and TRBJ2-1; 10 bases are a match to TRBD2. J was trimmed by 6 bases and V by 7 bases; bases with no gene match: 0. Germline V gives CDR1 SGHTA, CDR2 FQGNSA. CDR3 size: 12 residues. This chain's CDR3 is CASKRGGNEQFF. DNA for the CDR3: TGTGCCAGCAAGCGGGGGGGCAATGAGCAGTTCTTC.

This clone was detected only a few times. V and J are TRBV6-6 and TRBJ2-5, with TRBD1 matching 8 bases. The V gene's germline CDR1 is MNHNY and CDR2 SVGAGI (reference sequence). The ends lost 5 bases at V and 4 bases at J; junction bases unmatched: 6. The CDR3 runs 14 residues. This chain's CDR3 is CASSPQGAGETQYF. The DNA for the CDR3 is TGTGCCAGCAGTCCCCAGGGGGCGGGAGAGACCCAGTACTTC.

The rearrangement joins TRBV30 to TRBJ2-7; 9 bases fit TRBD1. The CDR3 consists of 15 residues. CDR1 and CDR2 (germline): GTSNPN, SVGIG (reference sequence). The V and J ends lost 0 bases and 5 bases, in that order; junction bases with no gene match: 8. The CDR3 reads CAWSVGTGNLDEQYF. As DNA, the CDR3 is TGTGCCTGGAGTGTAGGGACAGGGAATCTTGACGAGCAGTACTTC.

This clone was recorded once. The rearrangement joins TRBV7-2 to TRBJ2-2; 7 bases are a match to TRBD2. Trimming at V came to 9 bases and at J to 4 bases, leaving 11 bases not matched to a gene. The length of the CDR3 is 15 residues. Germline V gene sequence: CDR1 SGHTA, CDR2 FQGNSA. Here the CDR3 reads CARSPGGGSTGELFF. The DNA for the CDR3 is TGTGCCAGATCCCCGGGGGGAGGGTCCACCGGGGAGCTGTTTTTT.

The chain joins TRBV11-2 to TRBJ2-3; D gene ambiguous. Looked up from germline, CDR1 is SGHAT and CDR2 is FQNNGV. The CDR3 is made up of 11 amino acids. Deletions cut 8 bases from V and 6 bases from J, with 9 bases between. CDR3 bases: TGTGCCAGCGGCCACGGGGATACGCAGTATTTT. The encoded protein is CASGHGDTQYF. The variable domain in full, with the rest retrieved from reference TRBV11-2 and TRBJ2-3, is EAGVAQSPRYKIIEKRQSVAFWCNPISGHATLYWYQQILGQGPKLLIQFQNNGVVDDSQLPKDRFSAERLKGVDSTLKIQPAKLEDSAVYLCASGHGDTQYFGPGTRLTVL.

The gene calls are TRBV30 and TRBJ2-3, with a possible D match to TRBD1 (5 bases). Trimming removed 1 base at V and 0 bases at J, with 5 bases between. The V gene's germline CDR1 is GTSNPN and CDR2 SVGIG (reference sequence). The CDR3 runs to 13 residues. CDR3 DNA: TGTGCCTGGAGTGGGACAAGCACAGATACGCAGTATTTT. Amino acid sequence: CAWSGTSTDTQYF.

This clone has more than one count but fewer than ten. This sequence joins TRBV4-3 and TRBJ2-5, with TRBD1 matching 8 bases. In germline, CDR1 is LGHNA, CDR2 YSLEER. CDR3 size: 15 residues. V gave up 4 bases and J gave up 2 bases; unmatched junction bases: 6. The CDR3, as DNA: TGCGCCAGCAGCCCCGGGACAGGAGATCAAGAGACCCAGTACTTC. It yields the protein CASSPGTGDQETQYF.

The gene calls are TRBV10-1 and TRBJ1-2; D may be TRBD1 (5 bases). The CDR3 length is 13 residues. The V end was cut by 3 bases, the J end by 8 bases, with 13 bases between. Germline CDR1 is WNHNN and CDR2 is SYGVQD (reference sequence). This CDR3 reads CASSDSEGYGYTF. CDR3 sequence (DNA): TGCGCCAGCAGTGATTCGGAGGGGTACGGCTACACCTTC.

J is TRBJ2-7 and V is TRBV2, with a possible D match to TRBD1 (6 bases). Germline assignment: CDR1 SNHLY and CDR2 FYNNEI. This CDR3 is 13 amino acids long. Trimming pared 6 bases from V and 0 bases from J, leaving 9 bases between. The CDR3 DNA reads as TGTGCCAGCAGGGACAGCTCCTCCTACGAGCAGTACTTC. Protein product: CASRDSSSYEQYF.

This sequence joins TRBV7-9 and TRBJ2-7; tentative D call: TRBD1 (6 bases). V was pared by 2 bases and J by 2 bases, with 10 bases between. Germline CDR1 is SEHNR and CDR2 is FQNEAQ (reference sequence). This CDR3 spans 14 amino acids. In nucleotides, the CDR3 is TGTGCCAGCAGCTTATGGGGGCGCCCCTACGAGCAGTACTTC. Amino acids: CASSLWGRPYEQYF.

The V call is TRBV11-2, the J call TRBJ2-5; 7 nucleotides align to TRBD1. The CDR3 runs to 14 residues. Per germline, CDR1 SGHAT and CDR2 FQNNGV. The V and J ends lost 5 bases and 2 bases, in that order; junction bases with no gene match: 5. The DNA of the CDR3 is TGTGCCAGCAGCCCTGGACAGGAGCAAGAGACCCAGTACTTC. The encoded protein is CASSPGQEQETQYF.

This clone has a single count. The chain joins TRBV29-1 to TRBJ2-1; the match to TRBD2 covers 13 bases. Germline-derived CDR1 and CDR2 are SQVTM and ANQGSEA. The CDR3 spans 15 residues. V lost 5 bases, J lost 7 bases, and 8 bases stayed unmatched. The CDR3 coding sequence is TGCAGCGTTTCTACCACTAGCGGGGGGGGAAATGAGCAGTTCTTC. It encodes CSVSTTSGGGNEQFF.

The genes are TRBV14 and TRBJ1-1; 8 nucleotides agree with TRBD1. The CDR3 spans 16 residues. The J segment lost 3 bases and the V segment lost 4 bases, leaving 10 bases of the junction unmatched. Germline CDR1 is SGHDN and CDR2 is FVKESK. CDR3 region: CASSPLGQVWDTEAFF. CDR3 DNA: TGTGCCAGCAGCCCTTTGGGACAGGTCTGGGACACTGAAGCTTTCTTT.

The chain couples TRBV9 to TRBJ2-3, with D possibly TRBD2 on 5 matching bases. This CDR3 is built from 15 residues. Trimming took 0 bases from V and 3 from J, leaving 11 bases between them. Per the germline V gene, CDR1 is SGDLS and CDR2 is YYNGEE. The CDR3 is CASSVGGLLTDTQYF. In DNA, the CDR3 is TGTGCCAGCAGCGTAGGTGGACTCCTTACAGATACGCAGTATTTT.

As for this clone: Other DNA sequences from this sample encode an identical CDR3 as well. The chain joins TRBV7-9 to TRBJ1-2, with a weak D call TRBD1 (6 bases). V was shortened by 2 bases and J by 2 bases, with 6 bases between the two germline ends. This CDR3 is built from 13 residues. Germline V gene data show CDR1 as SEHNR and CDR2 as FQNEAQ (reference sequence). In DNA, the CDR3 is TGTGCCAGCAGCTTAAGGGGGAACTATGGCTACACCTTC. It yields the protein CASSLRGNYGYTF.

A single count supports this clone. This chain joins TRBV2 and TRBJ2-1; D gene ambiguous. The germline V and J ends were trimmed by 2 bases and 3 bases, with 14 bases remaining between them. CDR1 and CDR2 (germline): SNHLY, FYNNEI. There are 16 residues in the CDR3. The CDR3 loop is CASSETVQLLYNEQFF. CDR3 DNA: TGTGCCAGCAGTGAAACTGTCCAACTGCTCTACAATGAGCAGTTCTTC. The full variable domain, completed using reference TRBV2 and TRBJ2-1, is EPEVTQTPSHQVTQMGQEVILRCVPISNHLYFYWYRQILGQKVEFLVSFYNNEISEKSEIFDDQFSVERPDGSNFTLKIRSTKLEDSAMYFCASSETVQLLYNEQFFGPGTRLTVL.

The rearrangement links TRBV4-3 to TRBJ2-7; 9 bases fit TRBD1. The junction had 4 bases not matched to a gene; V was cut back by 4 bases and J by 0 bases. This CDR3 region has 15 residues. Per the germline V gene, CDR1 is LGHNA and CDR2 is YSLEER. CDR3: CASSPRQGDSYEQYF. The CDR3 DNA reads as TGCGCCAGCAGCCCTAGACAGGGGGACTCCTACGAGCAGTACTTC.

V gene TRBV5-1 combines with J gene TRBJ2-2, with 9 bases fitting TRBD1. From germline, CDR1 is SGHRS and CDR2 YFSETQ. The V segment lost 7 bases and the J segment 1 base; nucleotides outside the gene matches: 5. This CDR3 is 15 amino acids long. CDR3 protein: CASGETGGNTGELFF. The CDR3 DNA is TGCGCCAGCGGGGAGACAGGGGGGAACACCGGGGAGCTGTTTTTT.

The chain uses TRBV6-5 and TRBJ2-5, with TRBD2 matching 11 bases. This CDR3 is 14 amino acids long. Unmatched junction bases numbered 8, after V lost 7 bases and J lost 7 bases. Germline CDR1 is MNHEY and CDR2 is SVGAGI. This CDR3 reads CASTPSGGLGTQYF. The CDR3 region has the DNA TGTGCCAGCACTCCTAGCGGGGGGCTCGGGACCCAGTACTTC.

This clone has a handful of counts. V and J are TRBV28 and TRBJ2-6; perhaps TRBD2 as D (5 bases). CDR1 is MDHEN, CDR2 SYDVKM, per germline. CDR3 length: 16 residues. The V end was cut by 6 bases, the J end by 4 bases, with 16 bases between. The CDR3 DNA reads as TGTGCCAGCAGGAGGCCTCCGGGGTCCGGGGCCAACGTCCTGACTTTC. Translation: CASRRPPGSGANVLTF.

The chain links TRBV9 to TRBJ1-2; 7 nucleotides agree with TRBD1. Trimming at V came to 4 bases and at J to 3 bases, leaving 15 bases not matched to a gene. Looked up from germline, CDR1 is SGDLS and CDR2 is YYNGEE. The CDR3 runs to 17 residues. As DNA, the CDR3 is TGTGCCAGCAGCCCCCACACGGGGTCGGGACAGTACTATGGCTACACCTTC. Protein product: CASSPHTGSGQYYGYTF.

This clone appeared a single time. The rearrangement uses TRBV2 and TRBJ1-4; possibly TRBD1 for D (5 bases). The CDR3 length is 13 residues. Germline V gene lookup returns CDR1 SNHLY and CDR2 FYNNEI. The V end lost 7 bases, the J end lost 3 bases, and 9 bases lay between the germline ends. The CDR3 bases are TGTGCCAGCAAATACAGGCCTAATGAAAAACTGTTTTTT. Translated, it gives CASKYRPNEKLFF.

The gene calls are TRBV9 and TRBJ2-3; 10 nucleotides agree with TRBD2. CDR1 is SGDLS, CDR2 YYNGEE, per germline. Trimming removed 3 bases from V and 5 bases from J; junction bases left unmatched: 6. The CDR3 runs 15 residues. CDR3: CASSGSGGPVDTQYF. The CDR3 DNA sequence: TGTGCCAGCAGCGGTAGCGGGGGGCCGGTAGATACGCAGTATTTT.

This chain joins TRBV27 and TRBJ2-2; 10 nucleotides agree with TRBD2. The CDR3 spans 19 residues. Germline V gene lookup returns CDR1 MNHEY and CDR2 SMNVEV (reference sequence). V dropped 0 bases and J dropped 7; count of bases not matched to a gene: 14. The CDR3 here is CASSLSITSGADMGGELFF. CDR3 sequence (DNA): TGTGCCAGCAGTTTATCTATTACTAGCGGGGCCGATATGGGCGGGGAGCTGTTTTTT.

This clone was recorded once. CDR3 sequence (DNA): TGTGCCAGTAGTATAGCGGGGGGAGAGACCCAGTACTTC. It specifies CASSIAGGETQYF. The V call is TRBV19, the J call TRBJ2-5; 7 bases match TRBD2. After removal of 1 base from V and 4 bases from J, the junction contained 0 bases not matched to a gene. This CDR3 comprises 13 residues. Germline CDR1 reads LNHDA; CDR2 reads SQIVND (reference sequence). Full variable domain (outside the CDR3, taken from reference TRBV19 and TRBJ2-5): DGGITQSPKYLFRKEGQNVTLSCEQNLNHDAMYWYRQDPGQGLRLIYYSQIVNDFQKGDIAEGYSVSREKKESFPLTVTSAQKNPTAFYLCASSIAGGETQYFGPGTRLLVL.

This chain links TRBV28 with TRBJ1-5, with TRBD1 matching 9 bases. Germline V CDR1 and CDR2: MDHEN, SYDVKM. The trim removed 5 bases at V and 5 bases at J, leaving 10 bases unmatched. This CDR3 is 16 amino acids long. The CDR3 DNA follows: TGTGCCAGCAGTCTTATCAACGGACAGGGGCATCAGCCCCAGCATTTT. It translates to CASSLINGQGHQPQHF.

J is TRBJ1-1 and V is TRBV28, with 7 bases matching TRBD1. The CDR3 is made up of 14 amino acids. V was clipped by 5 bases and J by 4 bases; unmatched bases: 7. CDR1 and CDR2 from the germline V gene are MDHEN and SYDVKM. CDR3 sequence: CASSPDRWVTEAFF. CDR3 DNA: TGTGCCAGCAGTCCGGACAGGTGGGTCACTGAAGCTTTCTTT.